This T cell receptor (beta chain) came from a study of metastatic and nonmetastatic thyroid tumors. Authors' data handling: Clinicopathological groups supplied CDR3 differences that were used to build a distant-metastasis classifier for papillary thyroid cancer. TCRdb reanalyzed the PCR reads via MiXCR. The V and J calls come from TCRdb's annotation, not from the publication. The data hold about 5,400 clones, with approximately 30% observed a single time. Every patient underwent thyroid surgery untreated. CDR1 and CDR2 (germline): KGHSH, LQKENI. Trimming took off 2 bases at V and 3 bases at J, with 11 bases between the two ends. This CDR3 comprises 16 residues.

The TCR originated in a female donor with papillary thyroid cancer or a benign thyroid nodule (not recorded which). Some clones in this sample may be carry-over from other donors' samples. The material sequenced was adjacent normal tissue. The V call is TRBV18, the J call TRBJ2-6, with D possibly TRBD1 on 5 matching bases. CDR3 loop: CASSPFSGNGANVLTF. The CDR3 DNA follows: TGTGCCAGCTCACCATTCTCAGGGAATGGGGCCAACGTCCTGACTTTC.